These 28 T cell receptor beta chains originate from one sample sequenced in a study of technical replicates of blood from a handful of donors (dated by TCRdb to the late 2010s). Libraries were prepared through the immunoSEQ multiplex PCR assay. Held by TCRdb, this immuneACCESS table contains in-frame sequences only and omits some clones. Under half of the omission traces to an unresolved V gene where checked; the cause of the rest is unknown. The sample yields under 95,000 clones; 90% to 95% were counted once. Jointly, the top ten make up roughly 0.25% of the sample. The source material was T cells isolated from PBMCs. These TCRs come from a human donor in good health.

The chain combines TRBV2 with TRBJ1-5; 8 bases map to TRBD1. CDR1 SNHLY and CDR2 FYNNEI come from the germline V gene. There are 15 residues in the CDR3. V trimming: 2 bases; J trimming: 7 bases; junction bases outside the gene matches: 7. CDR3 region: CASSERDRGGQPQHF. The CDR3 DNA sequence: TGTGCCAGCAGTGAAAGAGACAGGGGTGGACAGCCCCAGCATTTT.

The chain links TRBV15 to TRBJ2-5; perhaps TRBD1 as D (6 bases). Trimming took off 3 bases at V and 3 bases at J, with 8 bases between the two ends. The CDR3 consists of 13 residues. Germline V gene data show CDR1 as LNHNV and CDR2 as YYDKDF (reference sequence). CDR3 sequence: CATSRDREETQYF. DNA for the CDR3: TGTGCCACCAGCAGGGACAGAGAAGAGACCCAGTACTTC.

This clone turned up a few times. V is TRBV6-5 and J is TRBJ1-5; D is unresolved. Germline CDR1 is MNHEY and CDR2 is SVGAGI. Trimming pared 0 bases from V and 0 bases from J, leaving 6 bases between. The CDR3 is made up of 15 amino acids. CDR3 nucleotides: TGTGCCAGCAGTTACTCGGGAGCTAGCAATCAGCCCCAGCATTTT. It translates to CASSYSGASNQPQHF.

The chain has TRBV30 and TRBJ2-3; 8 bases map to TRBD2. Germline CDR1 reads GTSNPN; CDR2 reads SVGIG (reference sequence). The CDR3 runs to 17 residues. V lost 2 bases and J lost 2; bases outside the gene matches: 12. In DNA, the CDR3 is TGTGCCTGGAGTAAGCGGGGGTCGGGGTTTTTCACAGATACGCAGTATTTT. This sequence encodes CAWSKRGSGFFTDTQYF.

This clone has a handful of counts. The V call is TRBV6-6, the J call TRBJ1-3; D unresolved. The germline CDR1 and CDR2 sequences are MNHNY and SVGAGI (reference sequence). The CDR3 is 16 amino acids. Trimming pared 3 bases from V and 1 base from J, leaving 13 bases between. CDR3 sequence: CASSYGGTRSGNTIYF. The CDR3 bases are TGTGCCAGCAGTTATGGAGGAACGAGGTCTGGAAACACCATATATTTT.

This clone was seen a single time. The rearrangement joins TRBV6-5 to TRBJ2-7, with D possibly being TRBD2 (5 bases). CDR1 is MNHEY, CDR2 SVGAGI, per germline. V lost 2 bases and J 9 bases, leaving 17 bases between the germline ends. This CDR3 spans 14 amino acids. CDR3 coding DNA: TGTGCCAGCAGTTACCAAGCATCGGGCGAGGGGCAGTACTTC. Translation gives CASSYQASGEGQYF.

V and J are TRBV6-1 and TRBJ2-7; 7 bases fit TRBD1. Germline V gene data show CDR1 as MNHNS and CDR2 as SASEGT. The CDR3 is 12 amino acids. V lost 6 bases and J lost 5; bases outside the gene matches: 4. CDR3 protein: CASRTGFDEQYF. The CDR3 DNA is TGTGCCAGCAGGACAGGGTTCGACGAGCAGTACTTC.

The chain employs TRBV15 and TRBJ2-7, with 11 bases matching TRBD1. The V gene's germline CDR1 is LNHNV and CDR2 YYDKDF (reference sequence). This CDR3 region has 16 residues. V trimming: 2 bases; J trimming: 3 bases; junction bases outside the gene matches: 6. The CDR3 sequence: CATSRTKGTGGYEQYF. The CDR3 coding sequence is TGTGCCACCAGCAGAACCAAAGGGACAGGGGGCTACGAGCAGTACTTC.

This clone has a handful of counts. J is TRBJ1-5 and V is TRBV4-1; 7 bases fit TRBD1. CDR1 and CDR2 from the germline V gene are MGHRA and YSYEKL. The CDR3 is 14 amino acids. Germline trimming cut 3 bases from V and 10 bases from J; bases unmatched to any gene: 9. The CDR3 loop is CASSQGDSVGPQHF. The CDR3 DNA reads TGCGCCAGCAGCCAGGGGGACAGCGTGGGTCCCCAGCATTTT.

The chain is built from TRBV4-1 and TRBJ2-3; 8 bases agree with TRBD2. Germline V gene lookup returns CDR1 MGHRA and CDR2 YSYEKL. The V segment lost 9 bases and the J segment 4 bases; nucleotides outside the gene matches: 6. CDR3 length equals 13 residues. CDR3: CASKREIADTQYF. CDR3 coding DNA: TGCGCCAGTAAGCGGGAGATCGCAGATACGCAGTATTTT.

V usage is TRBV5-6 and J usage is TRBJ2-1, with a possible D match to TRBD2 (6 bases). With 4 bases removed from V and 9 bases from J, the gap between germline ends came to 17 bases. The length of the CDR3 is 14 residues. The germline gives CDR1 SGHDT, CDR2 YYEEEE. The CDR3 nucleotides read TGTGCCAGCAGCCCAATGGGACTTCAGAGTGAGCAGTTCTTC. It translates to CASSPMGLQSEQFF.

CDR3 in amino acids: CATILYQETQYF. The CDR3 DNA reads TGTGCCACCATACTGTACCAAGAGACCCAGTACTTC. This chain links TRBV6-1 with TRBJ2-5; D not certain. The ends were cut back, 10 bases at V and 0 bases at J, with 9 bases in the middle. This CDR3 has 12 residues. Per the germline V gene, CDR1 is MNHNS and CDR2 is SASEGT.

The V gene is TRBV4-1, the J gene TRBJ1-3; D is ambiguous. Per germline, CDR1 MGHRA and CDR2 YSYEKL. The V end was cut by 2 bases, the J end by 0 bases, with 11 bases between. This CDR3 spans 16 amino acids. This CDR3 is CASSQLSSISGNTIYF. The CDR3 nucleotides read TGCGCCAGCAGCCAACTTTCGAGCATCTCTGGAAACACCATATATTTT.

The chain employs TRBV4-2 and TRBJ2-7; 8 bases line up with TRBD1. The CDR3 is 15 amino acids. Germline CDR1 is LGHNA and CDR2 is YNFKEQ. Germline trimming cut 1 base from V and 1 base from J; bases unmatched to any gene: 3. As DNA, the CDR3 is TGTGCCAGCAGCCAAGTAACAGGGGGTTCCTACGAGCAGTACTTC. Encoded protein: CASSQVTGGSYEQYF.

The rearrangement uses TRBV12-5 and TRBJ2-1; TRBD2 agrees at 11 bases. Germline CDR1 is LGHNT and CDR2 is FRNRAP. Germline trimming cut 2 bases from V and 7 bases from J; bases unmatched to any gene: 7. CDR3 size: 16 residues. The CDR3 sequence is CASGLPLAGVENEQFF. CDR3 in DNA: TGTGCTAGTGGTTTGCCACTAGCGGGGGTGGAAAATGAGCAGTTCTTC.

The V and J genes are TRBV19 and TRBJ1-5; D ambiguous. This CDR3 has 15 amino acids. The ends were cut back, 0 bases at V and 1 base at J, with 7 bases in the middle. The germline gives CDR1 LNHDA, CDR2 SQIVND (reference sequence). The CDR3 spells CASSIDFLSNQPQHF. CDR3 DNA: TGTGCCAGTAGTATAGACTTCCTCAGCAATCAGCCCCAGCATTTT.

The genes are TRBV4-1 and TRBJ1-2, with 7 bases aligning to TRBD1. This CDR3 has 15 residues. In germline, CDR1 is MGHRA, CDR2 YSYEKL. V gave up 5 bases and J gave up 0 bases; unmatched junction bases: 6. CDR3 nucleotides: TGCGCCAGCAGCTCTGGGACAGATTCTAACTATGGCTACACCTTC. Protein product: CASSSGTDSNYGYTF.

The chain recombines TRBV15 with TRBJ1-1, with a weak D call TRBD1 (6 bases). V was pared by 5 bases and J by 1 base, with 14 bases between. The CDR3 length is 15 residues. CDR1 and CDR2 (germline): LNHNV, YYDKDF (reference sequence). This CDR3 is CATSQRQTGNTEAFF. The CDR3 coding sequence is TGTGCCACCAGCCAACGTCAGACAGGGAACACTGAAGCTTTCTTT.

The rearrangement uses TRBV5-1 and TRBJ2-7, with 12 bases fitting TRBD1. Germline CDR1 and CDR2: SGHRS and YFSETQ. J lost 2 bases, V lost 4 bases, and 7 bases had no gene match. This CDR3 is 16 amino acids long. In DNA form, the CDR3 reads TGCGCCAGCAGCACCCGCCGGGACAGGGGGCCCTACGAGCAGTACTTC. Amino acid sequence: CASSTRRDRGPYEQYF.

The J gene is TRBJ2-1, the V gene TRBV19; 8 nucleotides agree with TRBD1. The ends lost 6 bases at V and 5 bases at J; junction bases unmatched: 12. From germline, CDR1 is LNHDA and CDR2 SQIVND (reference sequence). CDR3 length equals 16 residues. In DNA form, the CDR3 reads TGTGCCAGTAGAGGCGGGACAGGCTTTTTCGACAATGAGCAGTTCTTC. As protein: CASRGGTGFFDNEQFF.

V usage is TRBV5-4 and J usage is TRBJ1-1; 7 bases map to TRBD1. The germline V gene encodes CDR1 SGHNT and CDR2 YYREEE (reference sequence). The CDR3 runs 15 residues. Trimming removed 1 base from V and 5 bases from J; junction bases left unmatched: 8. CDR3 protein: CASSLRGRGRTEAFF. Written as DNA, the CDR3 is TGTGCCAGCAGCTTGCGCGGCAGGGGGAGAACTGAAGCTTTCTTT.

The CDR3 sequence is CASSYSTSGLYNEQFF. CDR3 DNA: TGTGCCAGCAGTTACTCGACTAGCGGCCTTTACAATGAGCAGTTCTTC. The chain has TRBV6-6 and TRBJ2-1; 9 bases match TRBD2. In germline, CDR1 is MNHNY, CDR2 SVGAGI (reference sequence). V shed 0 bases and J 4 bases; nucleotides not matched to a gene: 4. The CDR3 contains 16 residues.

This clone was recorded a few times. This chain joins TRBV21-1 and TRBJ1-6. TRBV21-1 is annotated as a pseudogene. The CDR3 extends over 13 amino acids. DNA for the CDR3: TGTGCCAGCAGCAAGCGGGCAGATTCACCCCTCCACTTT. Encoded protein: CASSKRADSPLHF.

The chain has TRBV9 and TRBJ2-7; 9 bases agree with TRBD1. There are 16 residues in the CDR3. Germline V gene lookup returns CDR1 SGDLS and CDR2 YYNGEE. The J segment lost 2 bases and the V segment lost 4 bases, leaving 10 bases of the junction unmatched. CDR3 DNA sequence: TGTGCCAGCAGCCCACGGGGGGACAGGGATGCCTACGAGCAGTACTTC. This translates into CASSPRGDRDAYEQYF.

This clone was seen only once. The CDR3 region has the DNA TGTGCCAGCAGGGCGGCCGCCCAGACCTACACCTTC. Amino acids: CASRAAAQTYTF. V is TRBV28 and J is TRBJ1-2; no clear D. This CDR3 is 12 amino acids long. Germline V gene data show CDR1 as MDHEN and CDR2 as SYDVKM. V was clipped by 6 bases and J by 10 bases, with 15 bases between them.

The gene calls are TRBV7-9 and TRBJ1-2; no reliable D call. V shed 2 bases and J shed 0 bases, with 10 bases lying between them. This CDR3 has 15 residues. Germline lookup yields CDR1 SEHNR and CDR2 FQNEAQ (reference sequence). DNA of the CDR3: TGTGCCAGCAGCTTACTTCGGGAATCTAACTATGGCTACACCTTC. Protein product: CASSLLRESNYGYTF.

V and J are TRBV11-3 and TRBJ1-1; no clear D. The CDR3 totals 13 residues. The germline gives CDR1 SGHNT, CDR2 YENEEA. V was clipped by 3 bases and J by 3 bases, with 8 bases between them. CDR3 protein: CASSLSRDTEAFF. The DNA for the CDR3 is TGTGCCAGCAGCTTGTCGAGGGACACTGAAGCTTTCTTT. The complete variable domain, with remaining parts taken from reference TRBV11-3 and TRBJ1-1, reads EAGVVQSPRYKIIEKKQPVAFWCNPISGHNTLYWYLQNLGQGPELLIRYENEEAVDDSQLPKDRFSAERLKGVDSTLKIQPAELGDSAVYLCASSLSRDTEAFFGQGTRLTVV.

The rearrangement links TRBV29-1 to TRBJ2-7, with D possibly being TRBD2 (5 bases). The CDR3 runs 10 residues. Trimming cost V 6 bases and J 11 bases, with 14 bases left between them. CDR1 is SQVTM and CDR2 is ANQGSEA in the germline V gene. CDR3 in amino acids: CSVADFVEYF. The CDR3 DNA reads TGCAGCGTGGCGGACTTTGTGGAGTACTTC.